Sequencing of this T cell receptor (beta chain) was carried out in a study of Ad26.COV2.S vaccination and SARS-CoV-2 variants. The wider study: Once, or twice with 56 days between doses, Ad26.COV2.S was given intramuscularly. Study-wide results and caveats: Vaccine and placebo recipients had comparable breadth of non-spike TCRs. The authors reported substantial breadth in spike-specific CD8+ and CD4+ T cell responses after vaccination.

This CDR3 comprises 18 residues. The germline CDR1 and CDR2 sequences are LGHDT and YNNKEL (reference sequence). V was cut by 5 bases and J by 5 bases, with 27 bases left in between. To note about this clone: Its antigen remains unidentified.

The sample's treatment: about 20 received Ad26.COV2.S at low or high dose, single or two shots; about 5 received placebo; per-sample allocation not given. Day 63 following the first vaccine or placebo injection was when the samples were taken. An Ad26 vector was used to express Wuhan-strain SARS-CoV-2 spike as the vaccine. Assay used: immunoSEQ multiplex PCR; TCRdb lists only in-frame clones, some missing. The sample gives a few hundred thousand clones, more than 75% of which show up once; roughly 3.1% is in the top ten. Sequencing used peripheral blood, obtained in a trial of Ad26.COV2.S vaccine versus placebo. The receptor's source is a person between 18 and 65 years old who received the Ad26.COV2.S COVID-19 vaccine or a placebo. The chain uses TRBV3-1 (or the pseudogene TRBV3-2) and TRBJ2-5; maybe TRBD1 (6 bases). As DNA, the CDR3 is TGTGCCAGCAGCGAAAGGGGGACCGTACCCCTTCAAGACGAGACCCAGTACTTC. Translation: CASSERGTVPLQDETQYF.